This TCR beta chain was identified during a study of blood T cell repertoires in COVID-19 (dated by TCRdb to the early 2020s). Looking at the study overall: Collaborator samples came from the United States, Italy and Spain and covered acute and convalescent phases of COVID-19. Where HLA class I and class II types were available, the types were taken from metadata supplied by the sample provider, not from assay-based typing. A freely available public database, intended as a resource for researchers studying the immune response to SARS-CoV-2, is where the repertoires were released. Subjects who had been exposed to COVID-19, were actively infected with it, or had recovered from it provided the deeply sampled blood TCRbeta repertoires that made up the dataset. The prospective study material was composed of cDNA or gDNA derived from T cells, B-cell-depleted T cells, or PBMCs. Samples came from the ongoing ImmuneRACE study (first 160 participants) plus 1,254 subjects from 6 global collaborators. A de-identified subject ID, COVID-19 status, age in years and sex were almost always included in the sample metadata. What the study reported, not specific to this receptor: How much clinical and demographic metadata was included differed by source and by participant, and the metadata was provided uncurated.

One collaborating source in Seattle enrolled patients during active infection and followed them longitudinally through the course of disease. Each collaborating institution followed its own protocols to collect whole blood in K2EDTA tubes. For TCRbeta analysis, collaborator samples were shipped as frozen whole blood, as isolated PBMCs, or as DNA extracted from either sample type. The immunoSEQ Assay, a bias-controlled multiplex PCR, was used to amplify TCRbeta CDR3 regions from genomic DNA. Per the original workflow: Nucleated cell counts per sample were estimated from amplification of reference gene primers within the assay. To quantify the absolute abundance of each unique TCRbeta CDR3 rearrangement, sequence reads were collapsed and filtered. For each sample, productive Simpson clonality was calculated as the square root of Simpson's diversity index over productive rearrangements. Sourced from immuneACCESS, this table was stored by TCRdb with only in-frame sequences that have V and J called. A share of the clones is absent; for the studies checked, an unresolved V gene accounts for under half, and the remainder has no known explanation. Clone size and the V and J calls come from that table; the DNA yielded D and trimming. Within this sample are some 200,000 clones, with around 83% of them counted one time only. The ten largest clones represent 5.2% of the sample.

Trimming removed 11 bases from V and 5 bases from J; the gene matches leave 6 bases unexplained. The germline V gene encodes CDR1 MNHEY and CDR2 SMNVEV (reference sequence). The CDR3 runs 13 amino acids, cysteine and phenylalanine included. CDR3 DNA only is kept here, 39 bases in frame from base 1. Note on this clone: Its antigen target is currently unknown. Per-base qualities were not stored, and no clone one base away is much larger.

The receptor was derived from a woman in her 70s with COVID-19, enrolled during active disease. The sample taken for sequencing was peripheral blood. The rearranged segments are TRBV27 and TRBJ1-6, and 7 bases in between align with TRBD1. CDR3 region: CARTGGHNSPLHF. The bases read TGTGCCCGGACAGGTGGCCATAATTCACCCCTCCACTTT.